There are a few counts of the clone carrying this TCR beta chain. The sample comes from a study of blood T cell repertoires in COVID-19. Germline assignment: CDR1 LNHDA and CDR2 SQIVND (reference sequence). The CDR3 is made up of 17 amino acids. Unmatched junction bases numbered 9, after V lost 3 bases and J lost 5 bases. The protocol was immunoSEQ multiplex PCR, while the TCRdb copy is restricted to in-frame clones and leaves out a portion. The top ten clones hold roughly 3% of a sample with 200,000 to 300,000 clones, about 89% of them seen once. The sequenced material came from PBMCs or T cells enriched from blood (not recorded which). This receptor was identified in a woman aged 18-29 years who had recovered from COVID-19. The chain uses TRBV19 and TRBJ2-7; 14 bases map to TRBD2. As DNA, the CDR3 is TGTGCCAGTAGTATTGGGGGGACTAGCGGGAGAGAGAACGAGCAGTACTTC. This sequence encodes CASSIGGTSGRENEQYF. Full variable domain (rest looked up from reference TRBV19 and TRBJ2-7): DGGITQSPKYLFRKEGQNVTLSCEQNLNHDAMYWYRQDPGQGLRLIYYSQIVNDFQKGDIAEGYSVSREKKESFPLTVTSAQKNPTAFYLCASSIGGTSGRENEQYFGPGTRLTVT.